A single T cell receptor (beta chain) is shown here with its context. The target antigen is unknown. This record comes from a study of shared clonotypes between healthy human individuals. Study-wide results and caveats: Four donors had around 5% of their naive CD4 clonotypes in common.

Per the germline V gene, CDR1 is PRHDT and CDR2 is FYEKMQ (reference sequence). CDR3 length: 14 residues. V shed 6 bases and J 1 base; nucleotides not matched to a gene: 6. Profiled with immunoSEQ multiplex PCR; TCRdb holds only in-frame clones, not every one. This sample yields over a million clones, of which around three quarters are seen a single time; roughly 0.65% belongs to the top ten. V usage is TRBV13 and J usage is TRBJ2-7; 7 nucleotides align to TRBD1. Sequencing was done on a sample of memory CD4+ T cells from PBMCs. This sample's subset: CD45RA-negative fraction. The TCR sequence derives from a man aged 18 to 29 in good health. Some clones in this sample may be carry-over from other donors' samples. The CDR3, as DNA: TGTGCCAGCAGGAAACAGGGGCAGTCCTACGAGCAGTACTTC. This translates into CASRKQGQSYEQYF.